This T cell receptor (beta chain) appears in the sequencing data of a study of blood T cell repertoires in COVID-19. Generated by immunoSEQ multiplex PCR, the TCRdb table keeps only in-frame clones and is missing some. The table records 170,000 or so clones, 90% of them present only once. The CDR3 contains 15 residues. V gave up 2 bases and J gave up 6 bases; unmatched junction bases: 5. The germline V gene has CDR1 SGDLS and CDR2 YYNGEE. This clone was detected once. The origin of this receptor is a man in his fifties or sixties with acute or convalescent COVID-19. Sequences were obtained from peripheral blood. J is TRBJ2-3 and V is TRBV9, with TRBD2 matching 11 bases. Here the CDR3 reads CASSVGTSGWDTQYF. CDR3 coding DNA: TGTGCCAGCAGCGTGGGGACTAGCGGCTGGGATACGCAGTATTTT.